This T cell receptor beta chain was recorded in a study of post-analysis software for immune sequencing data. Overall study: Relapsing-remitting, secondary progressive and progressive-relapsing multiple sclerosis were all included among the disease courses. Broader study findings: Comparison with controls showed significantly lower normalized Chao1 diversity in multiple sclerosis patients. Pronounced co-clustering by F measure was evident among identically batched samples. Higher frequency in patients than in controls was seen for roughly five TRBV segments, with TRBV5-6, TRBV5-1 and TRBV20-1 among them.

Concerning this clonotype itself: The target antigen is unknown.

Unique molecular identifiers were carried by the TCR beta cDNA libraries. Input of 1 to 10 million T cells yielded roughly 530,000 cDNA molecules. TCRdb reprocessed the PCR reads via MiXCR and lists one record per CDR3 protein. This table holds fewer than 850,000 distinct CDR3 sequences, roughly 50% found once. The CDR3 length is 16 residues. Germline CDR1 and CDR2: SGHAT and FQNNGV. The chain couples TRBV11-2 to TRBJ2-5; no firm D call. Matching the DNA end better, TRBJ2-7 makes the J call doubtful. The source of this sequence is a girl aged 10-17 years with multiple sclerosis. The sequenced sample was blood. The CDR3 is CASSLEGSSPFYEQYF. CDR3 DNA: TGTGCCAGCAGCTTAGAGGGTTCTAGTCCCTTCTACGAGCAGTACTTC.